This is a list of T cell receptor beta chains from one sample in a study of shared clonotypes between healthy human individuals. Measured with immunoSEQ multiplex PCR; TCRdb has only the in-frame clones, and not every one. The repertoire includes nearly 600,000 clones, roughly 95% of them detected once, and 0.11% sits in the top ten. The material sequenced was naive CD8+ T cells sorted from blood. These receptors all stem from a woman aged 25-40 years in good health. The CDR3 runs from the conserved cysteine through the conserved F or W.

v_gene	j_gene	CDR3aa
TRBV7-8	TRBJ1-2	CASSPGAGPYYGYTF
TRBV11-3	TRBJ2-3	CASSLVGGTTDTQYF
TRBV19	TRBJ2-7	CASSSLAGGPYEQYF
TRBV6-6	TRBJ2-1	CASSRDWNNEQFF
TRBV5-1	TRBJ2-4	CASSSGYRLAKNIQYF
TRBV28	TRBJ2-7	CASTTGLVFYEQYF
TRBV29-1	TRBJ2-7	CSGLAGDNEQYF
TRBV19	TRBJ1-2	CASSDRPRDYGYTF
TRBV25-1	TRBJ2-5	CASSEWTGGQETQYF
TRBV4-1	TRBJ2-2	CASSQLTEGGELFF
TRBV29-1	TRBJ2-3	CSVVGDRLTDTQYF
TRBV7-3	TRBJ2-3	CASSEATGATDTQYF
TRBV27	TRBJ1-1	CASNLKGNTEAFF
TRBV19	TRBJ2-2	CASSWGRADTGELFF
TRBV5-1	TRBJ2-4	CASSLGQGLAKNIQYF
TRBV25-1	TRBJ2-1	CASSLPGQNNEQFF
TRBV6-5	TRBJ1-6	CASSYSGQGANSPLHF
TRBV28	TRBJ2-7	CASKWREEAYEQYF
TRBV27	TRBJ2-5	CASGLLGETQYF